Listed here is a single TCR beta chain. This may arise from a read error, as a much more abundant clone is one base away. The germline gives CDR1 LGHNA, CDR2 YSLEER. The CDR3 loop spans 15 amino acids. This specimen belongs to a study of breast tumors, draining lymph nodes, adjacent tissues. The lymph nodes were axillary draining lymph nodes from breast cancer patients. TCRdb reprocessed the multiplex PCR reads via MiXCR and lists one record per CDR3 protein. Counted here are some 170,000 distinct CDR3 sequences, 33% occurring once; the ten biggest clones make up 3.8%. This receptor was obtained from a female donor with breast cancer. Some clones in this sample may be carry-over from other donors' samples. The chain combines TRBV4-3 with TRBJ2-5, with 12 bases lining up with TRBD2. Sequenced sample: axillary lymph node tissue. CDR3 sequence (DNA): TGCGCCAGCGGCCAATGGGGACTAGCGGGAGAGACCCAGTACTTC. Translating gives CASGQWGLAGETQYF.